This entry describes one T cell receptor (beta chain). Treatment in this sample: approximately 18 received Ad26.COV2.S at low or high dose, single or two shots; 5 received placebo; per-sample allocation not given. Samples analyzed were those drawn on day 63 after the first vaccine or placebo injection. Repertoires were generated with immunoSEQ multiplex PCR, while TCRdb's copy carries only in-frame clones and drops some. The sample includes approximately 300,000 clones, about 86% of them seen just once. The germline V gene has CDR1 SGHVS and CDR2 FNYEAQ. The CDR3 is 15 amino acids. The V gene end was trimmed by 1 base and the J gene end by 5 bases; junction bases not matched to a gene: 4. These data are taken from a study of Ad26.COV2.S vaccination and SARS-CoV-2 variants.

This receptor was identified in a person between 18 and 60 years old who received the Ad26.COV2.S COVID-19 vaccine or a placebo. This sample comprised peripheral blood, obtained in a trial of Ad26.COV2.S vaccine versus placebo. The chain has TRBV7-6 and TRBJ2-1; TRBD2 aligns across 8 bases. The CDR3 is CASSLVPGGDNEQFF. DNA for the CDR3: TGTGCCAGCAGCTTAGTCCCGGGGGGGGACAATGAGCAGTTCTTC.